These 11 T cell receptor beta chains originate from one sample sequenced in a study of CD8 T cells in ankylosing spondylitis. TCRdb re-called the 5' RACE reads with MiXCR, one entry per CDR3 protein. Among 310,000 or so distinct CDR3 sequences listed, 20% were seen once. The specimen sequenced was blood, either unsorted or a sorted T cell fraction (not recorded which). These TCRs come from a male donor with ankylosing spondylitis or in good health (not recorded which).

This clonotype appeared a few times. The chain is built from TRBV7-2 and TRBJ2-4; 7 bases map to TRBD2. Germline V gene lookup returns CDR1 SGHTA and CDR2 FQGNSA. The CDR3 totals 15 residues. Trimming cost V 0 bases and J 7 bases; bases outside gene matches: 6. CDR3 bases: TGTGCCAGCAGCTTAGCTGGGCGGGAGAGCAACATTCAGTACTTC. It encodes CASSLAGRESNIQYF.

This rearrangement joins TRBV6-1 to TRBJ2-7, with 9 bases matching TRBD1. With 9 bases clipped from V and 2 bases from J, the junction kept 8 bases outside the gene matches. Germline V gene data show CDR1 as MNHNS and CDR2 as SASEGT. The CDR3 extends over 14 amino acids. The CDR3 loop is CASGAGQGTYEQYV. The CDR3 DNA is TGTGCCAGTGGGGCCGGACAGGGGACCTACGAGCAGTACGTC.

This clonotype has a count of ten or more. V usage is TRBV5-1 and J usage is TRBJ2-3; D call uncertain. Germline V gives CDR1 SGHRS, CDR2 YFSETQ. CDR3 length: 16 amino acids. With 0 bases removed from V and 2 bases from J, the gap between germline ends came to 13 bases. CDR3 loop: CASSLGPLGNTDTQYF. For the CDR3, the DNA is TGCGCCAGCAGCTTGGGCCCTCTGGGGAACACAGATACGCAGTATTTT.

There are many counts of this clonotype. This rearrangement joins TRBV5-4 to TRBJ1-2; D remains ambiguous. The V gene's germline CDR1 is SGHNT and CDR2 YYREEE (reference sequence). The CDR3 contains 13 residues. The germline V and J ends were trimmed by 4 bases and 1 base, with 8 bases remaining between them. The CDR3: CASSQTHNYGYTF. CDR3 in DNA: TGTGCCAGCAGCCAGACGCATAACTATGGCTACACCTTC.

This clonotype has more than one count but fewer than ten. This sequence joins TRBV15 and TRBJ2-1; D may correspond to TRBD1 or TRBD2 (6 bases each). Trimming took off 0 bases at V and 0 bases at J, with 15 bases between the two ends. The germline CDR1 and CDR2 sequences are LNHNV and YYDKDF (reference sequence). This CDR3 is built from 18 residues. CDR3 sequence reads: CATSRDLGGDRSYNEQFF. CDR3 nucleotides: TGTGCCACCAGCAGAGACTTGGGGGGCGACCGCTCCTACAATGAGCAGTTCTTC.

CDR3 sequence (DNA): TGTGCCTGGAGTATTCTACAGGGAAAAGGGGAGCTGTTTTTT. As protein: CAWSILQGKGELFF. The V gene is TRBV30, the J gene TRBJ2-2; perhaps TRBD1 as D (6 bases). Germline V gene data show CDR1 as GTSNPN and CDR2 as SVGIG (reference sequence). The CDR3 consists of 14 residues. Trimming shortened V by 2 bases and J by 8 bases, and 15 bases separated the two germline ends.

This clonotype turned up a few times. The chain is built from TRBV6-1 and TRBJ2-1; 9 nucleotides agree with TRBD1. Trimming removed 5 bases from V and 6 bases from J; junction bases left unmatched: 5. The CDR3 is 14 residues long. In germline, CDR1 is MNHNS, CDR2 SASEGT. The DNA of the CDR3 is TGTGCCAGCAGTACCGGGACAGGGATCAATGAGCAGTTCTTC. The encoded protein is CASSTGTGINEQFF.

This chain's CDR3 is CASSLTLKDREDEQFF. The CDR3 bases are TGTGCCAGCAGCTTAACGCTGAAGGACAGGGAGGATGAGCAGTTCTTC. The gene calls are TRBV7-3 and TRBJ2-1; 8 nucleotides match TRBD1. Germline CDR1 SGHTA, CDR2 FQGTGA. After removal of 0 bases from V and 8 bases from J, the junction contained 9 bases not matched to a gene. The CDR3 contains 16 residues.

This clonotype was counted a few times. The genes are TRBV3-1 and TRBJ1-2, with D unresolved. Germline V gives CDR1 LGHDT, CDR2 YNNKEL (reference sequence). The CDR3 length is 15 residues. V lost 0 bases and J 8 bases, leaving 16 bases between the germline ends. The CDR3 spells CASSQDFRQAGGYTF. DNA for the CDR3: TGTGCCAGCAGCCAAGATTTCAGGCAGGCAGGCGGCTACACCTTC. Using reference TRBV3-1 and TRBJ1-2 for the parts outside the CDR3, the full variable domain is DTAVSQTPKYLVTQMGNDKSIKCEQNLGHDTMYWYKQDSKKFLKIMFSYNNKELIINETVPNRFSPKSPDKAHLNLHINSLELGDSAVYFCASSQDFRQAGGYTFGSGTRLTVV.

This clonotype was seen a handful of times. This chain joins TRBV6-1 and TRBJ1-5; tentative D call: TRBD1 (5 bases). V gave up 6 bases and J gave up 7 bases, with 13 bases separating them. This CDR3 has 13 residues. Germline V gene data show CDR1 as MNHNS and CDR2 as SASEGT. The DNA for the CDR3 is TGTGCCAGCAGCCTTACAGGACGACAGCCCCAGCATTTT. It yields the protein CASSLTGRQPQHF.

This clonotype appeared many times. In DNA, the CDR3 is TGTGCCAGCAGCCTGCCCCTACCGGGTGATTCACCCCTCCACTTT. Translation: CASSLPLPGDSPLHF. The chain combines TRBV6-1 with TRBJ1-6; D remains unclear. CDR1 and CDR2 (germline): MNHNS, SASEGT. The length of the CDR3 is 15 residues. V lost 6 bases, J lost 8 bases, and 17 bases lay in between.